This T cell receptor beta chain stems from a study of blood T cell repertoires in COVID-19. Study details: Cohort 3 recovered donors had two negative PCRs, clearance, or symptom resolution. In each case, the material was cDNA or gDNA derived from T cells, B-cell-depleted T cells, or PBMCs.

The CDR3 runs to 13 residues. J lost 9 bases, V lost 5 bases, and 9 bases had no gene match. Germline V gene lookup returns CDR1 SGHDN and CDR2 FVKESK. Sequencing was performed with immunoSEQ multiplex PCR; in TCRdb, only in-frame clones are kept and a portion is missing. The table includes over 150,000 clones, 79% detected once. This clone occurred once. Sequencing used PBMCs or T cells enriched from blood (not recorded which). The sequence derives from a woman aged 70-85 years in a cohort exposed to, infected with or recovered from COVID-19 (not recorded which). V is TRBV14 and J is TRBJ2-7; 8 bases agree with TRBD1. CDR3 DNA: TGTGCCAGCAGCTTGGACAGGGTTGGAGTGCAGTACTTC. This gives the protein CASSLDRVGVQYF.